This T cell receptor beta chain originates from a study of shared T cell receptors in the human thymus. Sequencing used immunoSEQ multiplex PCR; TCRdb keeps in-frame clones, though not all of them. The sample carries over 350,000 clones, around 93% recorded once. CDR1 and CDR2 from the germline V gene are SGHDT and YYEEEE. V dropped 2 bases and J dropped 4; count of bases not matched to a gene: 6. The CDR3 sequence is 15 residues long. The TCR comes from a human donor. Sequencing was performed on thymocytes. The chain combines TRBV5-6 with TRBJ2-7, with TRBD2 matching over 10 bases. CDR3 amino acids: CASSFKREGEYEQYF. Here the CDR3 DNA reads TGTGCCAGCAGCTTTAAGCGGGAGGGCGAATACGAGCAGTACTTC.